Listed here is a single T cell receptor (beta chain). Its antigen is unknown. There are no base qualities to consult, and no much larger clone falls within one base. These data originate in a study of blood T cell repertoires in COVID-19 (dated by TCRdb to the early 2020s). At the level of the whole study: Samples covering the acute and convalescent phases of COVID-19 were provided by collaborators in the United States, Italy and Spain. The material from the prospective study consisted of cDNA or gDNA derived from T cells, B-cell-depleted T cells, or PBMCs. The dataset comprised deeply sampled blood TCRbeta repertoires from subjects exposed to, actively infected with, or recovered from COVID-19. The repertoires were released in a freely available public database intended as a resource for research on the immune response to SARS-CoV-2. Samples came from the ongoing ImmuneRACE study (first 160 participants) plus 1,254 subjects from 6 global collaborators. Nearly every sample came with metadata listing a de-identified subject ID, COVID-19 status, age in years and sex. Where HLA class I and class II types were available, the types were taken from metadata supplied by the sample provider, not from assay-based typing.

On the study overall, not on this receptor specifically: The quantity of clinical and demographic metadata differed by source and by participant and was supplied without curation.

At one collaborating source in Seattle, patients were enrolled during active infection and were followed longitudinally through the course of disease. Collaborating institutions collected whole blood in K2EDTA tubes following their own protocols. Collaborator samples were shipped for TCRbeta analysis as frozen whole blood, isolated PBMCs, or DNA extracted from either sample type. Trimmed from V: 0 bases; trimmed from J: 12 bases; junction bases lacking a gene match: 10. The CDR3 covers 15 residues, taking in both the cysteine and the phenylalanine. The only DNA kept is the CDR3, 45 bases in frame from the first base. The germline V gene (reference sequence) provides CDR1 LGHDT and CDR2 YNNKEL. TCRbeta CDR3 regions were amplified from genomic DNA by means of the immunoSEQ Assay, a bias-controlled multiplex PCR. The study's own analysis went as follows. The number of nucleated cells in each sample was estimated from the amplification of reference gene primers within the assay. To quantify the absolute abundance of each unique TCRbeta CDR3 rearrangement, sequence reads were collapsed and filtered. For each sample, productive Simpson clonality was calculated by taking the square root of Simpson's diversity index across productive rearrangements. TCRdb's version of the immuneACCESS table is confined to in-frame rearrangements and falls short of the full clone set. An unresolved V gene accounts for under half of the shortfall where checked; the remainder is of unknown origin. D and trimming come from the DNA, and the V and J calls and clone size come from that table. The table for this sample lists 200,000 to 250,000 clones; 75% to 90% of them were counted only once. The ten biggest clones cover over 7% of the sample.

In this chain, TRBV3-1 (or the pseudogene TRBV3-2) is recombined with TRBJ2-1, with 8 bases matching TRBD2. The sequencing sample was made of peripheral blood. This TCR derives from a woman older than 75 with COVID-19, enrolled during active disease. The DNA is TGTGCCAGCAGCCAAGATCCTTATGGGCGGGGGGCGCAGTTCTTC. Translated, this gives CASSQDPYGRGAQFF.